The clone carrying this T cell receptor beta chain occurred a few times. The entry originates in a study of blood T cell repertoires in COVID-19. Per the original methods: For nucleated cells, counts were estimated from reference gene primer amplification. Clones were sequenced by immunoSEQ multiplex PCR, and TCRdb holds only the in-frame ones, with some missing. The V and J calls and clone size come from that table; D and trimming were worked out from the DNA. This table holds tens of thousands of clones, 60% to 80% found once. With 0 bases clipped from V and 1 base from J, the junction kept 6 bases outside the gene matches. Germline V gives CDR1 SGHRS, CDR2 YFSETQ. The CDR3 runs 17 residues.

V and J are TRBV5-1 and TRBJ1-4; the match to TRBD1 covers 7 bases. Sequencing was done on a sample of peripheral blood. The TCR was taken from a human donor with active or convalescent COVID-19. The donor label of this sample is uncertain. The chain's CDR3 is CASSLGQGRGTNEKLFF. CDR3 sequence (DNA): TGCGCCAGCAGCTTGGGACAGGGAAGGGGAACTAATGAAAAACTGTTTTTT.